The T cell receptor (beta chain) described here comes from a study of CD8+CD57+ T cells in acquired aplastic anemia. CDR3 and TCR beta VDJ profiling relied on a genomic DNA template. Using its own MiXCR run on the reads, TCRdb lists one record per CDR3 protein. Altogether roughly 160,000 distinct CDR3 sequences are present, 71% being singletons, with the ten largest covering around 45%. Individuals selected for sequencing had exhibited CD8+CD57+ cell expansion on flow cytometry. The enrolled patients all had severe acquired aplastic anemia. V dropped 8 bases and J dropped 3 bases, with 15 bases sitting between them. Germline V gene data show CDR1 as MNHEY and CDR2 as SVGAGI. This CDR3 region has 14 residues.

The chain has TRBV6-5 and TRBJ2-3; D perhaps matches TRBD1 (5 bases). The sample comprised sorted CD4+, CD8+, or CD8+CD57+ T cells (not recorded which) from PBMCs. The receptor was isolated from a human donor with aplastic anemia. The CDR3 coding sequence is TGTGCCAGCGCCCCGCTGGGGCTTACAGATACGCAGTATTTT. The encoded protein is CASAPLGLTDTQYF.